This T cell receptor beta chain was profiled in a study of cytomegalovirus exposure and HLA in healthy donors. General study findings and limits: Certain sequence variants were highly shared and formed a cluster, and this cluster was likely a sequencing artifact. Some segments of the V type, notably TRBV6-2 and TRBV6-3, were excluded as indistinguishable.

The PCR made use of 60 Vbeta and 13 Jbeta primers. Some clones are missing from TCRdb's copy, which holds only in-frame ones; the method was immunoSEQ multiplex PCR. The repertoire holds about 140,000 clones, 80% to 90% seen once, with approximately 4% in the top ten. This CDR3 is 12 amino acids long. Deletions cut 10 bases from V and 5 bases from J, with 15 bases between. Germline CDR1 MDHEN, CDR2 SYDVKM. On this clone itself: Its antigen is unidentified.

V gene TRBV28 combines with J gene TRBJ2-7, with D possibly TRBD1 on 6 matching bases. Sequences were obtained from PBMCs. This receptor was obtained from a woman aged 40 to 50 in good health and CMV-seropositive. The DNA of the CDR3 is TGTGCCACTCTGACAGGAAATAACGAGCAGTACTTC. Residues: CATLTGNNEQYF.